A single sample gave rise to the 28 T cell receptor beta chains below, sequenced in a study of chemoradiotherapy in HPV16-positive cancers. The table came from immunoSEQ multiplex PCR; TCRdb's copy has only in-frame clones and leaves some out. The repertoire holds under 50,000 clones, around 80% seen once, with 5.2% in the top ten. The sequencing here drew on blood, taken from a patient who underwent chemoradiotherapy. Receptor source: a human donor with HPV-associated anogenital cancer.

J is TRBJ2-7 and V is TRBV2, with 9 bases lining up with TRBD1. Germline V gives CDR1 SNHLY, CDR2 FYNNEI. There are 15 residues in the CDR3. With V trimmed by 5 bases and J by 5 bases, 10 bases remained unmatched. The CDR3 nucleotides are TGTGCCAGCAGTTTCATTGGACAGGGGAGCCACGAGCAGTACTTC. This encodes CASSFIGQGSHEQYF.

The chain employs TRBV5-5 and TRBJ1-4; D remains ambiguous. V was clipped by 2 bases and J by 0 bases, with 8 bases between them. This CDR3 is built from 15 residues. Germline V gene data show CDR1 as SGHKS and CDR2 as YYEKEE (reference sequence). CDR3 sequence (DNA): TGTGCCAGCAGCTTCATTCAAGCAACTAATGAAAAACTGTTTTTT. It specifies CASSFIQATNEKLFF.

The chain recombines TRBV2 with TRBJ2-2; D unresolved. This CDR3 is built from 15 residues. The germline CDR1 and CDR2 sequences are SNHLY and FYNNEI. Trimming took off 7 bases at V and 6 bases at J, with 18 bases between the two ends. The CDR3 sequence: CASIGLEIRSGELFF. The CDR3 nucleotides are TGTGCCAGCATAGGCCTAGAGATTCGGTCCGGGGAGCTGTTTTTT.

This clone was seen a few times. This chain joins TRBV10-1 and TRBJ1-1; 10 nucleotides line up with TRBD1. Trimming cost V 2 bases and J 11 bases; bases outside gene matches: 2. CDR1 is WNHNN and CDR2 is SYGVQD in the germline V gene (reference sequence). This CDR3 is 12 amino acids long. The CDR3 coding sequence is TGCGCCAGCAGTGAGCCGGGACAGGGGGCTTTCTTT. Encoded protein: CASSEPGQGAFF.

V is TRBV7-8 and J is TRBJ2-1, with D perhaps being TRBD1 or TRBD2 (5 bases each). CDR3 length: 14 amino acids. Germline lookup yields CDR1 SGHVS and CDR2 FQNEAQ. Trimming shortened V by 2 bases and J by 2 bases, and 7 bases separated the two germline ends. CDR3 in DNA: TGTGCCAGCAGCTTACGGGACCCCTACAATGAGCAGTTCTTC. Translated: CASSLRDPYNEQFF.

J is TRBJ1-5 and V is TRBV18, with D hard to call. V gave up 3 bases and J gave up 2 bases, with 11 bases separating them. The CDR3 length is 15 residues. The germline V gene has CDR1 KGHSH and CDR2 LQKENI. The CDR3 region is CASSPAEYRNQPQHF. The CDR3 nucleotides read TGTGCCAGCTCACCGGCCGAGTACCGCAATCAGCCCCAGCATTTT.

This chain links TRBV5-6 with TRBJ1-2; D not certain. The germline V and J ends were trimmed by 1 base and 4 bases, with 8 bases remaining between them. Germline lookup yields CDR1 SGHDT and CDR2 YYEEEE. CDR3 length: 13 residues. CDR3 sequence (DNA): TGTGCCAGCAGCTTGTGGGTTGGCTATGGCTACACCTTC. Translated: CASSLWVGYGYTF.

The chain recombines TRBV19 with TRBJ1-3; D is uncertain. The length of the CDR3 is 15 residues. The ends were cut back, 6 bases at V and 0 bases at J, with 12 bases in the middle. Germline CDR1 LNHDA, CDR2 SQIVND (reference sequence). The CDR3 DNA is TGTGCCAGTAGGGTCATGAAGGGCTCTGGAAACACCATATATTTT. This codes for CASRVMKGSGNTIYF.

This clone turned up a few times. This sequence joins TRBV18 and TRBJ2-3; possibly TRBD1 or TRBD2 for D (5 bases each). The CDR3 length is 15 residues. The V gene lost 2 bases and the J gene lost 0 bases, with 9 bases spanning the gap. CDR1 is KGHSH and CDR2 is LQKENI in the germline V gene. CDR3 region: CASSPAGGSTDTQYF. CDR3 coding DNA: TGTGCCAGCTCACCAGCTGGGGGTAGCACAGATACGCAGTATTTT.

This clone showed up just a few times. The chain carries TRBV19 and TRBJ2-3, with 7 bases fitting TRBD2. J lost 5 bases, V lost 0 bases, and 5 bases had no gene match. CDR1 LNHDA and CDR2 SQIVND come from the germline V gene (reference sequence). The CDR3 is 15 residues long. The CDR3: CASSIDAGVGDTQYF. As DNA, the CDR3 is TGTGCCAGTAGTATAGATGCGGGGGTGGGAGATACGCAGTATTTT.

CDR3 amino acids: CASNRIAMTGELFF. CDR3 in DNA: TGTGCCAGCAATCGAATAGCTATGACCGGGGAGCTGTTTTTT. The chain uses TRBV19 and TRBJ2-2, with D unresolved. V was cut by 9 bases and J by 5 bases, with 16 bases left in between. Germline CDR1 and CDR2: LNHDA and SQIVND (reference sequence). CDR3 length equals 14 residues.

On this clone: Germline is not matched at one junction end, which may reflect a read error. V usage is TRBV29-1 and J usage is TRBJ1-2; D call uncertain. The CDR3 length is 12 residues. Germline-derived CDR1 and CDR2 are SQVTM and ANQGSEA. The CDR3 DNA sequence: TGCAGCGTTAAAGATAATGACTATGGCTACACCTTC. Protein: CSVKDNDYGYTF.

This chain links TRBV5-1 with TRBJ1-2; no definite D call. From germline, CDR1 is SGHRS and CDR2 YFSETQ. The germline V and J ends were trimmed by 0 bases and 6 bases, with 15 bases remaining between them. CDR3 size: 15 residues. The CDR3 DNA is TGCGCCAGCAGCTTGGAAAGGGAAGTTTTTGATGGCTACACCTTC. This translates into CASSLEREVFDGYTF. Variable domain in full (rest from reference TRBV5-1 and TRBJ1-2): KAGVTQTPRYLIKTRGQQVTLSCSPISGHRSVSWYQQTPGQGLQFLFEYFSETQRNKGNFPGRFSGRQFSNSRSEMNVSTLELGDSALYLCASSLEREVFDGYTFGSGTRLTVV.

The chain joins TRBV4-3 to TRBJ1-2; 7 bases are shared with TRBD1. Germline CDR1 reads LGHNA; CDR2 reads YSLEER. The ends lost 2 bases at V and 2 bases at J; junction bases unmatched: 5. The CDR3 length is 15 residues. DNA of the CDR3: TGCGCCAGCAGCCAAAATCCACAGGGGAACTATGGCTACACCTTC. This gives the protein CASSQNPQGNYGYTF.

This chain joins TRBV6-6 and TRBJ2-2, with TRBD1 identical over 8 bases. V trimming: 6 bases; J trimming: 10 bases; junction bases outside the gene matches: 16. Per germline, CDR1 MNHNY and CDR2 SVGAGI (reference sequence). The CDR3 is 16 residues long. The CDR3, as DNA: TGTGCCAGCAGCCCTACAGGGGGGAGAAGTCTTAAGGAGCTGTTTTTT. It specifies CASSPTGGRSLKELFF.

The rearrangement uses TRBV29-1 and TRBJ1-1; D unclear. The V end lost 0 bases, the J end lost 3 bases, and 11 bases lay between the germline ends. CDR3 length: 14 residues. CDR1 is SQVTM and CDR2 is ANQGSEA in the germline V gene. The DNA for the CDR3 is TGCAGCGTTGAAGATTATGGTGGGGACACTGAAGCTTTCTTT. Its protein product is CSVEDYGGDTEAFF.

The J gene is TRBJ1-2, the V gene TRBV2; D not resolved. CDR1 is SNHLY and CDR2 is FYNNEI in the germline V gene. Deletions cut 11 bases from V and 5 bases from J, with 15 bases between. The CDR3 is made up of 12 amino acids. CDR3 protein: CAGATQSYGYTF. The CDR3 DNA follows: TGTGCCGGCGCGACCCAGTCGTATGGCTACACCTTC.

This clone is judged medium-sized. The chain links TRBV5-1 to TRBJ2-2, with D possibly called TRBD1 or TRBD2 (5 bases each). Trimming cost V 0 bases and J 7 bases, with 22 bases left between them. Looked up from germline, CDR1 is SGHRS and CDR2 is YFSETQ. The CDR3 length is 18 residues. CDR3 in DNA: TGCGCCAGCAGCTTGGGGCAGGGTCTAGCTCCTTGGGTCGGGGAGCTGTTTTTT. Protein sequence: CASSLGQGLAPWVGELFF. Filled out from reference TRBV5-1 and TRBJ2-2, the complete variable domain reads KAGVTQTPRYLIKTRGQQVTLSCSPISGHRSVSWYQQTPGQGLQFLFEYFSETQRNKGNFPGRFSGRQFSNSRSEMNVSTLELGDSALYLCASSLGQGLAPWVGELFFGEGSRLTVL.

The chain recombines TRBV1 with TRBJ2-1; TRBD2 reflects the table's D call only, with no check against the DNA. TRBV1 is labeled a pseudogene. The CDR3 totals 17 residues. The chain's CDR3 is CTSSQPSCRVLVNEQFF. The DNA of the CDR3 is TGCACCAGCAGCCAGCCATCCTGTCGGGTACTAGTCAATGAGCAGTTCTTC.

V gene TRBV5-3 combines with J gene TRBJ1-3; 10 positions match TRBD1. TRBV5-3 is marked as an open reading frame, function uncertain. V lost 0 bases, J lost 0 bases, and 9 bases stayed unmatched. This CDR3 spans 19 amino acids. CDR3 protein: CARSLGPGTGESSGNTIYF. Here the CDR3 DNA reads TGTGCCAGAAGCTTGGGCCCCGGGACAGGGGAAAGCTCTGGAAACACCATATATTTT.

The J gene is TRBJ2-3, the V gene TRBV9, with 9 nucleotides matching TRBD1. V dropped 3 bases and J dropped 3; count of bases not matched to a gene: 8. The CDR3 is 16 amino acids. CDR1 SGDLS and CDR2 YYNGEE come from the germline V gene. DNA of the CDR3: TGTGCCAGCAGCGAAAGGACAGGGGATGGGACAGATACGCAGTATTTT. As protein: CASSERTGDGTDTQYF.

This chain connects TRBV29-1 to TRBJ2-7; 7 bases line up with TRBD1. The CDR3 totals 13 residues. V trimming: 6 bases; J trimming: 1 base; junction bases outside the gene matches: 6. Germline V CDR1 and CDR2: SQVTM, ANQGSEA. This CDR3 reads CSVLGTVSYEQYF. DNA for the CDR3: TGCAGCGTCCTAGGGACAGTTTCCTACGAGCAGTACTTC.

CDR3 loop: CASSGQGYYEQYF. CDR3 sequence (DNA): TGTGCCAGCAGTGGACAGGGGTACTACGAGCAGTACTTC. J is TRBJ2-7 and V is TRBV2, with 8 bases identical to TRBD1. The junction had 2 bases not matched to a gene; V was cut back by 4 bases and J by 3 bases. Germline assignment: CDR1 SNHLY and CDR2 FYNNEI. This CDR3 is built from 13 residues.

This clone was observed a handful of times. This chain joins TRBV5-1 and TRBJ2-3; D remains unclear. The CDR3 covers 16 residues. CDR1 and CDR2 from the germline V gene are SGHRS and YFSETQ. V lost 0 bases to trimming and J lost 0 bases, with 11 bases between them. DNA for the CDR3: TGCGCCAGCAGCTTGGCCGTCAGCGCTAGCACAGATACGCAGTATTTT. This encodes CASSLAVSASTDTQYF. The entire variable domain, with the rest obtained from reference TRBV5-1 and TRBJ2-3, is as follows: KAGVTQTPRYLIKTRGQQVTLSCSPISGHRSVSWYQQTPGQGLQFLFEYFSETQRNKGNFPGRFSGRQFSNSRSEMNVSTLELGDSALYLCASSLAVSASTDTQYFGPGTRLTVL.

This clone showed up just a few times. V gene TRBV6-1 combines with J gene TRBJ1-2, with D possibly matching TRBD1 (5 bases). The CDR3 is made up of 13 amino acids. Germline lookup yields CDR1 MNHNS and CDR2 SASEGT. Trimming left V 6 bases short and J 5 bases short, with 13 bases between. CDR3 protein: CASRTGTEYGYTF. The CDR3 region has the DNA TGTGCCAGCAGAACCGGGACGGAATATGGCTACACCTTC.

This chain uses TRBV27 with TRBJ2-7; the D is unclear. Trimming pared 3 bases from V and 6 bases from J, leaving 15 bases between. The germline V gene encodes CDR1 MNHEY and CDR2 SMNVEV (reference sequence). The CDR3 covers 14 residues. The CDR3 DNA reads TGTGCCAGCAGTTTCTCCCTCCCCCCCTCCGAGCAGTACTTC. Translation: CASSFSLPPSEQYF.

This clone occurred once. The V gene is TRBV5-4, the J gene TRBJ2-7; 7 bases map to TRBD1. The germline V gene has CDR1 SGHNT and CDR2 YYREEE (reference sequence). The CDR3 loop spans 13 amino acids. J gave up 3 bases and V 4 bases, and 4 bases lay outside the gene matches. This chain's CDR3 is CASSVDRRYEQYF. The CDR3 nucleotides read TGTGCCAGCAGCGTGGACAGGCGCTACGAGCAGTACTTC.

In its sample, this clone is medium-sized (0.01 to 0.1%). The CDR3 loop reads CASSLIDNQPQHF. In DNA form, the CDR3 reads TGTGCCAGCAGCCTCATAGACAATCAGCCCCAGCATTTT. V usage is TRBV7-2 and J usage is TRBJ1-5, with D unresolved. Germline CDR1 SGHTA, CDR2 FQGNSA. The ends were cut back, 5 bases at V and 3 bases at J, with 8 bases in the middle. The CDR3 runs 13 residues.